This is a list of T cell receptor beta chains from one sample in a study of T-cell reconstitution after alpha-beta-depleted transplantation in children. MiXCR was run by TCRdb on the PCR reads, yielding one entry per CDR3 protein. The sample contains 45,000 to 55,000 distinct CDR3 sequences, approximately 6.1% of which appear only once. The material sequenced was PBMCs, mostly from graft donor cells, taken 60 days after TCRalphabeta/CD19-depleted stem cell transplant. The receptors come from a female patient aged 2-15 years who had a stem cell transplant for aplastic anemia, so the T cells may come from the graft donor. Each CDR3 is given without its conserved first and last residue. The order of the fields is V gene, J gene, CDR3 protein.

TRBV5-1	TRBJ1-3	ASSLVGGNGNTIY
TRBV2	TRBJ2-1	ASSYPGLAGRTYNEQF
TRBV27	TRBJ2-5	ASSGTVQETQY
TRBV15	TRBJ2-5	ATSIGGDQETQY
TRBV16	TRBJ1-5	ASSPAGTAYQPQH
TRBV28	TRBJ1-3	ASSLAWGSGNTIY
TRBV7-9	TRBJ2-5	ASSLEGRRETQY
TRBV9	TRBJ1-1	ASSPINTTEAF
TRBV12-3/TRBV12-4	TRBJ2-7	ASRDNSYEQY
TRBV20-1	TRBJ2-5	SASNIDRSRN
TRBV6-5	TRBJ2-7	ASSYSKQREQY
TRBV5-1	TRBJ2-1	ASRPTGGSYNEQF
TRBV7-3	TRBJ2-1	ASSRRSGLEEGEQF
TRBV6-2/TRBV6-3	TRBJ2-1	ASRPNVRLPSSYNEQF
TRBV7-6	TRBJ2-5	ASSLDSTEALRETQY
TRBV5-1	TRBJ2-1	ASSLSSGGPYNEQF
TRBV20-1	TRBJ2-3	SALWGGRATDTQY
TRBV5-1	TRBJ2-1	ASYARDYDNEQF
TRBV20-1	TRBJ1-1	SARRSPGTDTEAF
TRBV6-5	TRBJ2-1	ASSPNGLAGGEQF
TRBV11-2	TRBJ2-7	ASSLTGGGEQY
TRBV5-1	TRBJ2-1	ASSLTSSRSYNEQF
TRBV12-3/TRBV12-4	TRBJ2-1	ASRSSGLSYNEQF
TRBV5-1	TRBJ2-1	ASSDSRGLDYNEQF
TRBV20-1	TRBJ2-7	SASPGTEQY
TRBV18	TRBJ1-3	ASSPRGSSGNTIY
TRBV11-2	TRBJ2-7	ASSPSVKGRSYEQY
TRBV6-6	TRBJ2-5	ASSPDRGGTQY
TRBV5-1	TRBJ2-5	ASSLRTDYGETQY
TRBV27	TRBJ2-1	ASSLQGKGYNEQF
TRBV7-2	TRBJ2-1	ASSATSGSYNEQF
TRBV30	TRBJ2-5	AWNSFGGETQY
TRBV12-3/TRBV12-4	TRBJ1-5	ASSLAEDQPQH